This T cell receptor (beta chain) was observed in a study of radiotherapy plus CTLA-4 blockade in lung cancer. Study in general: Overall, 18% of patients showed an objective response, while over 25% attained disease control. Study-level results: Radiotherapy was combined with ipilimumab, and tumor-derived TCR clones then expanded in blood. In blood, early T cell clone dynamics reportedly predicted response best, together with interferon-beta.

J was trimmed by 5 bases and V by 0 bases; bases with no gene match: 4. The germline V gene encodes CDR1 SGHTA and CDR2 FQGNSA. CDR3 length: 15 amino acids. CTLA-4 blockade with ipilimumab, together with focal radiation, was given to patients with chemo-refractory metastatic non-small-cell lung cancer. Concerning this clone: No antigen is known for it.

Repertoires were generated with immunoSEQ multiplex PCR, while TCRdb's copy carries only in-frame clones and drops some. The table shows around 29,000 clones, with about 81% occurring only once. This TCR derives from a human donor with non-small cell lung cancer that progressed on radiotherapy plus ipilimumab. Sample: peripheral blood, taken from a patient treated with radiotherapy plus ipilimumab. The chain employs TRBV7-2 and TRBJ2-5; 9 nucleotides line up with TRBD2. The CDR3 DNA is TGTGCCAGCAGCTTAGCTAGCGGGGGCGCTGAGACCCAGTACTTC. Its translation is CASSLASGGAETQYF.